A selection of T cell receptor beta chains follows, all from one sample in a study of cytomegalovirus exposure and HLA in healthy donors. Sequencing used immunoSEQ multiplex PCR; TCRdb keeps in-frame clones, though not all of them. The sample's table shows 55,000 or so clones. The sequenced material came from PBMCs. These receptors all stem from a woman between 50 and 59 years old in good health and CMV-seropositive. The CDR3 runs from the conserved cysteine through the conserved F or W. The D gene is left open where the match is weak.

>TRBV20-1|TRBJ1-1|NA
CSAGRATGAFF
TGCAGTGCCGGTCGGGCCACAGGAGCTTTCTTT
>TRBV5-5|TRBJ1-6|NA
CASSLAGGGSGITYNSPLHF
TGTGCCAGCAGCTTGGCGGGCGGAGGATCCGGGATCACCTATAATTCACCCCTCCACTTT
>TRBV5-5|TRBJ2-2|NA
CASSVSQGTRTGELFF
TGTGCCAGCAGCGTGTCTCAGGGTACTCGGACCGGGGAGCTGTTTTTT
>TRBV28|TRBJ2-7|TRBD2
CASSTAGGLAGILYEQYF
TGTGCCAGCAGTACCGCAGGAGGTCTAGCGGGAATACTCTACGAGCAGTACTTC
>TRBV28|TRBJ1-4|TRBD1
CASRGTGYNEKLFF
TGTGCCAGCAGGGGGACAGGATATAATGAAAAACTGTTTTTT
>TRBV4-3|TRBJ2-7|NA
CASSQEDGSSYEQYF
TGCGCCAGCAGCCAGGAAGACGGGAGCTCCTACGAGCAGTACTTC
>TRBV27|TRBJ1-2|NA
CASTRGGPQNYGYTF
TGTGCCAGCACCCGAGGGGGTCCCCAAAACTATGGCTACACCTTC
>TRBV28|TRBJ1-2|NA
CASSPSYRGLSGYTF
TGTGCCAGCAGTCCCTCATATCGTGGGCTCTCTGGCTACACCTTC
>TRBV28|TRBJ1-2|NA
CASSLGSYGYTF
TGTGCCAGCAGTTTAGGGAGCTATGGCTACACCTTC
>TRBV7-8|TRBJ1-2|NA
CASSYGRGTGYGYTF
TGTGCCAGCAGCTACGGACGGGGGACGGGCTATGGCTACACCTTC
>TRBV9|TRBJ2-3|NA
CASSSRGRADTQYF
TGTGCCAGCAGTTCGAGGGGGAGGGCAGATACGCAGTATTTT
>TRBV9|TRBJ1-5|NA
CASSPDTSDQPQHF
TGTGCCAGCAGCCCGGACACATCGGATCAGCCCCAGCATTTT
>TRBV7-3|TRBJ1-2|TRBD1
CASSSGQGSDGYTF
TGTGCCAGCAGCTCCGGACAGGGTAGTGACGGCTACACCTTC
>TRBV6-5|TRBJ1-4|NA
CASSFQGGATNEKLFF
TGTGCCAGCAGTTTCCAAGGGGGTGCAACTAATGAAAAACTGTTTTTT